Sequencing of this T cell receptor (beta chain) was carried out in a study of blood T cell repertoires in COVID-19. Study-level information: Samples of COVID-19 (acute and convalescent) were obtained from the United States, Italy and Spain.

This CDR3 contains 12 residues. V was clipped by 2 bases and J by 10 bases, with 10 bases between them. Germline lookup yields CDR1 SGHDT and CDR2 YYEEEE. Clones were read by immunoSEQ multiplex PCR, and TCRdb kept only the in-frame ones, dropping some. The data show roughly 280,000 clones, with roughly nine tenths seen just once and approximately 1.8% held by the top ten. Clinical history reported by participants formed the basis on which cohorts were assigned. Cohort 3 recovery required two negative PCRs, clearance, or symptom resolution. This receptor was obtained from a woman aged 55 to 70 who had recovered from COVID-19. V gene TRBV5-6 combines with J gene TRBJ1-5; TRBD1 might be the D (6 bases). The specimen was PBMCs or T cells enriched from blood (not recorded which). CDR3 DNA sequence: TGTGCCAGCAGCTTCGGGGGGACACCCCAGCATTTT. Translation gives CASSFGGTPQHF.